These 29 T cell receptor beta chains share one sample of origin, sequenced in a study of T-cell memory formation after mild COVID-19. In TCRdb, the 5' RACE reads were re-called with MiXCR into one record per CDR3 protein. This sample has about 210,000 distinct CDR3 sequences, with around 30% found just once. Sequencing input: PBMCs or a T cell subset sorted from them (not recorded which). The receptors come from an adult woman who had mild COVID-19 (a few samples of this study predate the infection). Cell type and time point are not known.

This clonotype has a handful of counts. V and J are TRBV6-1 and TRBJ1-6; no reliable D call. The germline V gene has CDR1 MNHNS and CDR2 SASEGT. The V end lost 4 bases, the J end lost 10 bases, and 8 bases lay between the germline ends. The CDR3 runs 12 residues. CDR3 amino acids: CASSATGSPLHF. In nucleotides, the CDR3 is TGTGCCAGCAGTGCGACGGGGTCACCCCTCCACTTT.

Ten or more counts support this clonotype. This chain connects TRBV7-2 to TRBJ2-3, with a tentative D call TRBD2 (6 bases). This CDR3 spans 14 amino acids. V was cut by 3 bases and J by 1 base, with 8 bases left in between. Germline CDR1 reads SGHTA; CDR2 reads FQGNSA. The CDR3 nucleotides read TGTGCCAGCAGCTTGGGACTGCGCACAGATACGCAGTATTTT. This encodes CASSLGLRTDTQYF.

CDR3 nucleotides: TGTGCCAGCAAGACTAGCGGGGTATACAATGAGCAGTTCTTC. Translating it yields CASKTSGVYNEQFF. This chain joins TRBV6-2 or TRBV6-3 and TRBJ2-1, with 11 bases aligning to TRBD2. V shed 7 bases, J shed 4 bases, and the junction held 3 bases outside the gene matches. The CDR3 has 14 amino acids. Germline V CDR1 and CDR2: MNHEY, SVGEGT.

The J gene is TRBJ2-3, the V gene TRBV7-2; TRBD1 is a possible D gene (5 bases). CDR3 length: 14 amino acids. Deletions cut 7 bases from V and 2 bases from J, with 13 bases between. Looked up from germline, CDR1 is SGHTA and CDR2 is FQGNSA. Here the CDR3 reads CASKSSRATDTQYF. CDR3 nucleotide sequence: TGTGCCAGCAAATCTTCCAGGGCCACAGATACGCAGTATTTT.

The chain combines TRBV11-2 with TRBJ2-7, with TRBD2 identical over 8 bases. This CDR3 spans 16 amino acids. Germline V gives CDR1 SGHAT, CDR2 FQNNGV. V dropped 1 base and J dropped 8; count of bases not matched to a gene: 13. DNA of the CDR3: TGTGCCAGCAGCTTAGTCCCGGGGAGCGGGAGTCGGAAGCAGTACTTC. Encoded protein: CASSLVPGSGSRKQYF.

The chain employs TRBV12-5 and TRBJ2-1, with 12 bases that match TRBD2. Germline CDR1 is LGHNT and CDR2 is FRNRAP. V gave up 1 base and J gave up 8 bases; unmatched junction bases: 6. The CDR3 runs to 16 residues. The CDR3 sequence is CASGLALAGGPHEQFF. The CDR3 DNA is TGTGCTAGTGGTTTGGCCCTAGCGGGGGGGCCCCATGAGCAGTTCTTC.

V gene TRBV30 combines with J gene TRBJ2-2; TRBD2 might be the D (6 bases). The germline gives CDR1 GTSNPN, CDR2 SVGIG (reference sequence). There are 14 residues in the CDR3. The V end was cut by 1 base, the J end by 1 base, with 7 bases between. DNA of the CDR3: TGTGCCTGGAGTGGGGGGGAGAACACCGGGGAGCTGTTTTTT. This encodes CAWSGGENTGELFF.

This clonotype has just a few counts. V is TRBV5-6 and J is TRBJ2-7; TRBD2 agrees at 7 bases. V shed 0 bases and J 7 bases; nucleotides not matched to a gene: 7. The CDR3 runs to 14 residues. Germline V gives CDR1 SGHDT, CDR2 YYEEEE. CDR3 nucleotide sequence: TGTGCCAGCAGCTTGGTCGGGAGGACGGATGAGCAGTACTTC. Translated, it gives CASSLVGRTDEQYF.

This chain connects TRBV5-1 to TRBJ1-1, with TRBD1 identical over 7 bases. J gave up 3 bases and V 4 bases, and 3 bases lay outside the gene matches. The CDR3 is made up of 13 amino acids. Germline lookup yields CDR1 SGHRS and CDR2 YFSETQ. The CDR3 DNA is TGCGCCAGCAGCGGCAGGGGGTACACTGAAGCTTTCTTT. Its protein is CASSGRGYTEAFF.

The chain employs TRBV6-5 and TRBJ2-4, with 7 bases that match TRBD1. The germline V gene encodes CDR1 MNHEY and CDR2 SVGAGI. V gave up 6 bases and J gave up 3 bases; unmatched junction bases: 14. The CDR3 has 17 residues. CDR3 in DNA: TGTGCCAGCAGCCGTAACAGGGGTTTAACGGGCAAAAACATTCAGTACTTC. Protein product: CASSRNRGLTGKNIQYF.

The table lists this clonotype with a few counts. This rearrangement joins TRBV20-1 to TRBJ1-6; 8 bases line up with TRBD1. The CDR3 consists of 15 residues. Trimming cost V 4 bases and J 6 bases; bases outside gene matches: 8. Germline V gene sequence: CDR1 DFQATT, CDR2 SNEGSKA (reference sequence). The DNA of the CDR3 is TGCAGTGCTAACGGGAGACAGGGGATTAATTCACCCCTCCACTTT. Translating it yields CSANGRQGINSPLHF.

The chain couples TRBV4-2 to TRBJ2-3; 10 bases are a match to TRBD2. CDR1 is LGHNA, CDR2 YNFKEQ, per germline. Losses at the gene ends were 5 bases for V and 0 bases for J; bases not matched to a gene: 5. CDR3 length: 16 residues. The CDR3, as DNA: TGTGCCAGCAGCAGAGGACTAGCGGATAGCACAGATACGCAGTATTTT. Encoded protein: CASSRGLADSTDTQYF.

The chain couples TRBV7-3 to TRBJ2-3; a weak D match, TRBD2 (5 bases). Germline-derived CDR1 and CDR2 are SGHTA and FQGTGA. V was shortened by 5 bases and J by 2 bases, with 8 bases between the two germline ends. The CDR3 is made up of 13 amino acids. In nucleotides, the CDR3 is TGTGCCAGCAGCCCGGACTTCACAGATACGCAGTATTTT. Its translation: CASSPDFTDTQYF.

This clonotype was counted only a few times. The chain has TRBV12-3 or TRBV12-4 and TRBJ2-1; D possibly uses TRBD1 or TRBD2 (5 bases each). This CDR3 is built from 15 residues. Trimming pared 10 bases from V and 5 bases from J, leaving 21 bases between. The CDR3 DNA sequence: TGTGCCACCTCGATATTAATGGGGCGGGACAATGAGCAGTTCTTC. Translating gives CATSILMGRDNEQFF.

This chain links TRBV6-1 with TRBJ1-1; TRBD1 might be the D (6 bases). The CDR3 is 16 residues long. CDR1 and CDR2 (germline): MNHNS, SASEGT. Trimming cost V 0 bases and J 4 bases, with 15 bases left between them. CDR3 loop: CASSEAAEGGGTEAFF. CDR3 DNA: TGTGCCAGCAGTGAAGCGGCGGAGGGGGGAGGCACTGAAGCTTTCTTT.

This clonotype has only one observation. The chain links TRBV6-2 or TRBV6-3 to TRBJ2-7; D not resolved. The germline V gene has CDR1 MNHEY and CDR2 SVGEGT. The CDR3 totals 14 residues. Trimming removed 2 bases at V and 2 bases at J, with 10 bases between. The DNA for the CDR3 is TGTGCCAGCAGTTACAAACTTCTACCCTACGAGCAGTACTTC. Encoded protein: CASSYKLLPYEQYF.

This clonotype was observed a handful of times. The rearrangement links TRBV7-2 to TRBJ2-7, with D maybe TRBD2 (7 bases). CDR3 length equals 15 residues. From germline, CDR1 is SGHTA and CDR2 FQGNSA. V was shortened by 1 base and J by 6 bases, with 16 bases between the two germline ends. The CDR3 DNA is TGTGCCAGCAGCTTAGTTGGGGGGGCGGTCTCCGAGCAGTACTTC. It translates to CASSLVGGAVSEQYF. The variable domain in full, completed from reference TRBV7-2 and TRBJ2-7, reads GAGVSQSPSNKVTEKGKDVELRCDPISGHTALYWYRQSLGQGLEFLIYFQGNSAPDKSGLPSDRFSAERTGGSVSTLTIQRTQQEDSAVYLCASSLVGGAVSEQYFGPGTRLTVT.

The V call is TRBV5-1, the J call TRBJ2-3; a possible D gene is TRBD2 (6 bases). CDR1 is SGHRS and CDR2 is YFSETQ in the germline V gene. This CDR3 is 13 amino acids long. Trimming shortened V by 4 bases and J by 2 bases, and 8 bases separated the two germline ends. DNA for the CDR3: TGCGCCAGCAGCCCGGGGGACACAGATACGCAGTATTTT. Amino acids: CASSPGDTDTQYF. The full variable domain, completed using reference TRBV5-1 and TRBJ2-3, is KAGVTQTPRYLIKTRGQQVTLSCSPISGHRSVSWYQQTPGQGLQFLFEYFSETQRNKGNFPGRFSGRQFSNSRSEMNVSTLELGDSALYLCASSPGDTDTQYFGPGTRLTVL.

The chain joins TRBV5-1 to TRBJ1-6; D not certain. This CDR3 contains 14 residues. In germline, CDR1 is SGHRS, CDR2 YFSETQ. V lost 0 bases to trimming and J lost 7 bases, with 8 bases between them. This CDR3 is CASSLELTNSPLHF. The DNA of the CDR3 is TGCGCCAGCAGCTTGGAGCTGACGAATTCACCCCTCCACTTT.

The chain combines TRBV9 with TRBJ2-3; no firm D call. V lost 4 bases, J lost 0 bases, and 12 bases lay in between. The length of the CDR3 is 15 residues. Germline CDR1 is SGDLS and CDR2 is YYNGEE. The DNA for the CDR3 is TGTGCCAGCAGCAAAACTGCTACTAGCACAGATACGCAGTATTTT. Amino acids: CASSKTATSTDTQYF.

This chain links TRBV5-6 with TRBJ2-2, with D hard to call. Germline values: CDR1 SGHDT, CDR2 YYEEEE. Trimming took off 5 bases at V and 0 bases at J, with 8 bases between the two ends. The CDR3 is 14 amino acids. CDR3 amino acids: CASSADANTGELFF. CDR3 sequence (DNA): TGTGCCAGCAGTGCCGATGCGAACACCGGGGAGCTGTTTTTT.

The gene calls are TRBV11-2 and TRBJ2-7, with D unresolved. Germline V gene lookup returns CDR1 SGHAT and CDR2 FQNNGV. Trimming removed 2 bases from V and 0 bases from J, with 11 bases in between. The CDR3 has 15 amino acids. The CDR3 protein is CASSLLTIPSYEQYF. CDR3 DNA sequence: TGTGCCAGCAGCTTATTAACCATCCCCTCCTACGAGCAGTACTTC.

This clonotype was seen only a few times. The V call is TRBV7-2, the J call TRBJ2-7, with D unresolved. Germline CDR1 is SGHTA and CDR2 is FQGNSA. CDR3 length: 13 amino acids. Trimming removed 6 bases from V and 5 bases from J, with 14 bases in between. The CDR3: CASRDPRRHEQYF. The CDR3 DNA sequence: TGTGCCAGCAGGGACCCTCGTCGACACGAGCAGTACTTC.

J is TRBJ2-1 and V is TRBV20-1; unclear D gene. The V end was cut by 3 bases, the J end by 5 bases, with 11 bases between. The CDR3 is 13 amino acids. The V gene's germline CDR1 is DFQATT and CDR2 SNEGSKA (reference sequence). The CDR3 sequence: CSASNWPNNEQFF. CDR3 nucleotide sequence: TGCAGTGCTAGCAATTGGCCTAACAATGAGCAGTTCTTC.

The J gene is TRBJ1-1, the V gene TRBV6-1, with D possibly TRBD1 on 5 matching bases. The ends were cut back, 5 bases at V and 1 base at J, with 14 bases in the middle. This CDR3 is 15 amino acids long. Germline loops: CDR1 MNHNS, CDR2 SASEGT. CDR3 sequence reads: CASSTIPDRNTEAFF. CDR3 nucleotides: TGTGCCAGCAGTACAATACCCGACAGGAACACTGAAGCTTTCTTT.

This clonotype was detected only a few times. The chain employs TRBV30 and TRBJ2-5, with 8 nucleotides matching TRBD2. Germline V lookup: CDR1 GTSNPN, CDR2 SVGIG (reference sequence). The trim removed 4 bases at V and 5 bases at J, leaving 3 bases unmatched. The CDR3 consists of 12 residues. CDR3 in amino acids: CAWTSGGETQYF. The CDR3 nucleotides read TGTGCCTGGACCAGCGGGGGCGAGACCCAGTACTTC.

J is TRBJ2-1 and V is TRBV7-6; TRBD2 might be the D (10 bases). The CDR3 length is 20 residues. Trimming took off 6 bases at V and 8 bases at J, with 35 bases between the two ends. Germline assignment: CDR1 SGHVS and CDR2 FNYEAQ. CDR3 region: CASRPKQGARTSGQWDEQFF. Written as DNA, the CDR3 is TGTGCCAGCAGACCCAAACAGGGGGCGCGGACTAGCGGTCAGTGGGATGAGCAGTTCTTC.

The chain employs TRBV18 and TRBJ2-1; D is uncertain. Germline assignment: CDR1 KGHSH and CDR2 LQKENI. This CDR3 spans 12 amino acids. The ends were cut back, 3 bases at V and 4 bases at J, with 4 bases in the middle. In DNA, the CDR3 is TGTGCCAGCTCACCCGAGTACAATGAGCAGTTCTTC. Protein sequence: CASSPEYNEQFF.

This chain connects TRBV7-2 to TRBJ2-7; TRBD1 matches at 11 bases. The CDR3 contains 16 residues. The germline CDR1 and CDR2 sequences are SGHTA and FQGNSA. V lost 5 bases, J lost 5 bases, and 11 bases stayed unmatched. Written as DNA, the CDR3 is TGTGCCAGCAGCATGCACCGGGACAGGGGGAGACACGAGCAGTACTTC. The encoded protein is CASSMHRDRGRHEQYF.